A selection of T cell receptor beta chains follows, all from one sample in a study of blood T cell repertoires in COVID-19. TCRdb keeps only in-frame clones here, not all; method: immunoSEQ multiplex PCR. The sample lists about 400,000 clones, around nine tenths occurring once. Sequencing was done on a sample of PBMCs or T cells enriched from blood (not recorded which). The source is a woman aged 25 to 39 who had recovered from COVID-19. Both conserved end residues are part of each CDR3. The order of the fields is D gene, J gene, clone size, V gene, CDR3 DNA, CDR3 protein. D genes are given only for firm matches. Expanded clones are given a class, and other clones once, few, many or no size at all.

TRBD1 | TRBJ2-2 | once | TRBV2 | TGTGCCAGCAGAACTGGGACAGAAAACACCGGGGAGCTGTTTTTT | CASRTGTENTGELFF
TRBD1 | TRBJ2-1 | NA | TRBV9 | TGTGCCAGCAGCGCCAAGGGGGCCTTAACCTACAATGAGCAGTTCTTC | CASSAKGALTYNEQFF
TRBD2 | TRBJ2-7 | few | TRBV3-1/TRBV3-2 | TGTGCCAGCAGCCTCCGGGGAAGCGGGAATTCCTACGAGCAGTACTTC | CASSLRGSGNSYEQYF
NA | TRBJ2-1 | few | TRBV30 | TGTGCCTGGAGTGTACGGAGGGATGAGCAGTTCTTC | CAWSVRRDEQFF
TRBD1 | TRBJ1-2 | once | TRBV18 | TGTGCCAGCTCACCGATGGACAGGGCCTATGGCTACACCTTC | CASSPMDRAYGYTF
TRBD1 | TRBJ1-5 | NA | TRBV6-9 | TGTGCCAGCCGTTCACCAGGGGGTCCTCAGCCCCAGCATTTT | CASRSPGGPQPQHF
NA | TRBJ1-4 | once | TRBV9 | TGTGCCAGCAGCGCCGCGGACAGAAATAATGAAAAACTGTTTTTT | CASSAADRNNEKLFF
TRBD1 | TRBJ1-2 | NA | TRBV5-4 | TGTGCCAGCAGCCCGGACAGGATCCATGGCTACACCTTC | CASSPDRIHGYTF
TRBD1 | TRBJ1-2 | NA | TRBV5-1 | TGCGCCAGCAGCTCGCCGACAGGGTCTAACTATGGCTACACCTTC | CASSSPTGSNYGYTF
NA | TRBJ1-1 | NA | TRBV20-1 | TGCAGTGCTAGTCGGGGAATGAACACTGAAGCTTTCTTT | CSASRGMNTEAFF
NA | TRBJ2-3 | NA | TRBV30 | TGTGCCTGGAGTTTGTTGCGGGGATGGGATACGCAGTATTTT | CAWSLLRGWDTQYF
NA | TRBJ1-1 | once | TRBV9 | TGTGCCAGCAGCTATTCGGACTGGGACACTGAAGCTTTCTTT | CASSYSDWDTEAFF
NA | TRBJ1-1 | NA | TRBV28 | TGTGCCAGCAGTCAGGGGACATTGAACACTGAAGCTTTCTTT | CASSQGTLNTEAFF
TRBD1 | TRBJ2-1 | NA | TRBV2 | TGTGCCAGCAGTGACGGGACAGGGTACAATGAGCAGTTCTTC | CASSDGTGYNEQFF
TRBD1 | TRBJ1-1 | NA | TRBV4-3 | TGCGCCAGCAGCCAAGTCCCACAGGGGGCATCCAACACTGAAGCTTTCTTT | CASSQVPQGASNTEAFF
TRBD1 | TRBJ2-2 | NA | TRBV27 | TGTGCCAGCAGTAGCGCAAGGACAGGGTGGGACACCGGGGAGCTGTTTTTT | CASSSARTGWDTGELFF
TRBD2 | TRBJ2-1 | NA | TRBV9 | TGTGCCAGCAGCGTGACTAGCGGAGACAATGAGCAGTTCTTC | CASSVTSGDNEQFF
TRBD1 | TRBJ2-5 | NA | TRBV2 | TGTGCCAGCAGTGGGACAGGGGTGGGAGAGACCCAGTACTTC | CASSGTGVGETQYF
TRBD1 | TRBJ1-1 | NA | TRBV28 | TGTGCCAGCAGTTCCCTGGGACAGGGGGGCACTGAAGCTTTCTTT | CASSSLGQGGTEAFF
TRBD1 | TRBJ1-6 | NA | TRBV4-1 | TGCGCCAGCAGCAACAGGGGGAGCTCCTATAATTCACCCCTCCACTTT | CASSNRGSSYNSPLHF
NA | TRBJ2-1 | NA | TRBV12-1 | TGTGCCAACAAAGTACAGGGATCCTACAATGAGCAGTTCTTC | CANKVQGSYNEQFF
NA | TRBJ1-1 | NA | TRBV7-8 | TGTGCCAGCAGCTTAATTCAGGGCACTGAAGCTTTCTTT | CASSLIQGTEAFF